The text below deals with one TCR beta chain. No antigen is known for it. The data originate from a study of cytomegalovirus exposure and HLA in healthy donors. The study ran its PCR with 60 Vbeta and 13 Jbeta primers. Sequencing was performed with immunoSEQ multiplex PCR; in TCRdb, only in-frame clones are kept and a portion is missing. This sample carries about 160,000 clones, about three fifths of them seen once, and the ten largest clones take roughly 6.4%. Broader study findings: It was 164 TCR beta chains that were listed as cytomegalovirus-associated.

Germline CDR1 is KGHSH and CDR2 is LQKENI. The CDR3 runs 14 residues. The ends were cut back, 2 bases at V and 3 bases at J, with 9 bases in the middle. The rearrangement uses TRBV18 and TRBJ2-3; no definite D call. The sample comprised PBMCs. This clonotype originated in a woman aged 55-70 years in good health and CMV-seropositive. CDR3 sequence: CASSPGWSTDTQYF. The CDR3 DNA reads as TGTGCCAGCTCACCAGGGTGGAGTACAGATACGCAGTATTTT.